This T cell receptor (beta chain) derives from a study of shared clonotypes between healthy human individuals. Study-level points and caveats: Clonotype sharing among donors, it was expected, would be affected by sequencing depth. The study found roughly 5% of naive CD4 clonotypes shared across four donors.

Approximately 220 ng DNA, 25,000 to 30,000 T cell genomes, went into each sorted-subset replicate PCR. Method: immunoSEQ multiplex PCR; TCRdb's copy keeps in-frame clones and lacks some. The sample shows around 990,000 clones, approximately 77% of them seen only once. The sample holds one count of this clone. Its antigen is as yet unknown. The donor cohort consisted entirely of Caucasian adults residing in Nashville, Tennessee. Sequencing input: memory CD4+ T cells from PBMCs. Stated subset: CD45RA-negative fraction. The sequence was obtained from a man younger than 30 in good health. Some clones in this sample may be carry-over from other donors' samples.

The CDR3 nucleotides are TGTGCCTGGAGTCGTCCGTCAAAACGGGATACGCAGTATTTT. It is translated as CAWSRPSKRDTQYF. J is TRBJ2-3 and V is TRBV30; D gene unclear. Germline V lookup: CDR1 GTSNPN, CDR2 SVGIG (reference sequence). With 2 bases removed from V and 6 bases from J, the gap between germline ends came to 15 bases. The CDR3 has 14 residues.